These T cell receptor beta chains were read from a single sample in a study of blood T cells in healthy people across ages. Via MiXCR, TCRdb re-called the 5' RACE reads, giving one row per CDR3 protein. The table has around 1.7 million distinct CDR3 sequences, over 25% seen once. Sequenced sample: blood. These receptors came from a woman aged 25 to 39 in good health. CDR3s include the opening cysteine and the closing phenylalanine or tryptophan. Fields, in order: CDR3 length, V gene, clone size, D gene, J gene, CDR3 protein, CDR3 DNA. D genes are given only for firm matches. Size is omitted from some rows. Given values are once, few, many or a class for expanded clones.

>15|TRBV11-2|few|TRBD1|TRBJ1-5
CASSLSTGPAQPQHF
TGTGCCAGCAGCCTCTCGACAGGGCCAGCTCAGCCCCAGCATTTT
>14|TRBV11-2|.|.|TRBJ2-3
CASRRDRFTDTQYF
TGTGCCAGCAGACGAGATAGGTTCACAGATACGCAGTATTTT
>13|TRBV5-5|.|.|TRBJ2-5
CASSFASQETQYF
TGTGCCAGCAGCTTCGCTAGTCAAGAGACCCAGTACTTC
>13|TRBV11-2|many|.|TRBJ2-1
CASSLARNNEQFF
TGCGCCAGCAGCTTGGCTCGGAACAATGAGCAGTTCTTC
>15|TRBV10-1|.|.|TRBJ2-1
CASSVGPTKYNEQFF
TGCGCCAGCAGTGTTGGGCCGACCAAATACAATGAGCAGTTCTTC
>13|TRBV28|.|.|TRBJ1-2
CASSLPRTRGYTF
TGTGCCAGCAGTTTACCACGGACGCGAGGCTACACCTTC
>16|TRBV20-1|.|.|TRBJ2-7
CSARDWGGSTTYEQYF
TGCAGTGCTAGAGATTGGGGTGGCAGTACCACCTACGAGCAGTACTTC
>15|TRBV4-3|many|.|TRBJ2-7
CASSQSDGYSYEQYF
TGCGCCAGCAGCCAAAGTGACGGTTACTCCTACGAGCAGTACTTC
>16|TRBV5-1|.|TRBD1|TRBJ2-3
CASSLKTGGGSDTQYF
TGCGCCAGCAGCTTAAAGACAGGGGGCGGATCAGATACGCAGTATTTT
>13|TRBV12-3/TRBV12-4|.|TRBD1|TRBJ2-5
CAATIDREETQYF
TGTGCCGCGACCATCGACAGGGAAGAGACCCAGTACTTC
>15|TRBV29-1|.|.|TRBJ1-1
CSVEGQGGMNTEAFF
TGCAGCGTCGAGGGGCAGGGAGGGATGAACACTGAGGCTTTCTTT
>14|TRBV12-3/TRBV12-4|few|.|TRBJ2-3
CASTFWVLGDTQYF
TGTGCCAGCACCTTTTGGGTTTTAGGCGATACGCAGTATTTT
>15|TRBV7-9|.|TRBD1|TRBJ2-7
CASSLVARGQYEQYF
TGTGCCAGCAGCTTAGTAGCCAGGGGGCAATACGAGCAGTACTTC
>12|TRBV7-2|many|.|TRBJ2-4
CASSFQQNIQYF
TGTGCCAGCAGCTTTCAGCAGAACATTCAGTACTTC
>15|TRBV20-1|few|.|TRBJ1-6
CSARDRAAQNSPLHF
TGCAGTGCTAGAGATAGGGCAGCTCAAAATTCACCCCTCCACTTT
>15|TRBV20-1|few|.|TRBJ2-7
CSARPRAPGKHEQYF
TGCAGTGCTAGGCCCCGGGCACCGGGCAAGCACGAGCAGTACTTC
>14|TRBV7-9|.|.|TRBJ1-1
CASSSGQTNTEAFF
TGTGCCAGCAGCTCAGGACAGACGAACACTGAAGCTTTCTTT
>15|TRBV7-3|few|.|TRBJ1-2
CASSLEGGYTYGYTF
TGTGCCAGCAGCTTAGAGGGTGGTTATACCTATGGCTACACCTTC
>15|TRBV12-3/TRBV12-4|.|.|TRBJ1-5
CASSPSYGRGQPQHF
TGTGCCAGCAGTCCGAGCTACGGCAGGGGCCAGCCCCAGCATTTT
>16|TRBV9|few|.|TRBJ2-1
CASSPQTRLKYNEQFF
TGTGCCAGCAGCCCGCAGACGAGACTAAAGTACAATGAGCAGTTCTTC
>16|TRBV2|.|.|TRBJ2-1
CASSEPIAFSYNEQFF
TGTGCCAGCAGTGAGCCTATAGCGTTTAGCTACAATGAGCAGTTCTTC
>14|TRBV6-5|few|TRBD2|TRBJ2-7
CASSYSASGYEQYF
TGTGCCAGCAGTTACTCCGCTAGCGGCTACGAGCAGTACTTC
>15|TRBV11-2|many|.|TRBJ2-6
CASSVRASGANVLTF
TGTGCCAGCAGCGTCAGGGCTTCTGGGGCCAACGTCCTGACTTTC
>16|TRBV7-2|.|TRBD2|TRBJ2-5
CASSELAGGFQETQYF
TGTGCCAGCAGCGAACTAGCGGGGGGCTTCCAAGAGACCCAGTACTTC
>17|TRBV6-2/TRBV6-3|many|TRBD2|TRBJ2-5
CASNLGLAGKYQETQYF
TGTGCCAGCAACCTCGGACTAGCGGGGAAGTACCAAGAGACCCAGTACTTC
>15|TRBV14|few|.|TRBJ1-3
CASSRTASSGNTIYF
TGTGCCAGCAGCCGGACAGCGAGCTCTGGAAACACCATATATTTT
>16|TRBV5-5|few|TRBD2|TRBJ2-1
CASRASGSSSYNEQFF
TGTGCCAGCAGAGCTAGCGGTTCGAGCTCCTACAATGAGCAGTTCTTC
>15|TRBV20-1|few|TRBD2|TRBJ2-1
CSAPGRPSGKFEQFF
TGCAGTGCTCCCGGGAGGCCTAGCGGGAAGTTTGAGCAGTTCTTC
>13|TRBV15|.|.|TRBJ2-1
CATSRVAYSEQFF
TGTGCCACCAGCAGAGTGGCCTACAGTGAGCAGTTCTTC
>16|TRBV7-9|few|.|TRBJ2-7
CASSSPDGESSYEQYF
TGTGCCAGCAGCTCACCCGACGGCGAGAGCTCCTACGAGCAGTACTTC
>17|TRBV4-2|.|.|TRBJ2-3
CASSQDREGASTDTQYF
TGTGCCAGCAGCCAAGATCGGGAGGGGGCCAGTACAGATACGCAGTATTTT
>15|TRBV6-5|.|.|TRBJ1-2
CARRIGTLANYGYTF
TGTGCCCGCAGGATCGGGACATTAGCTAACTATGGCTACACCTTC
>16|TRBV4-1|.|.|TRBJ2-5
CASSLAEGGSGETQYF
TGCGCCAGCAGCCTCGCGGAAGGGGGGAGCGGAGAGACCCAGTACTTC
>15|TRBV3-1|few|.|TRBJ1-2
CASSQDDRANYGYTF
TGTGCCAGCAGCCAAGATGACCGTGCTAACTATGGCTACACCTTC
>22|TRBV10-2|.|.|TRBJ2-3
CASRDWPGHRYAVGQGTDTQYF
TGCGCCAGCAGGGATTGGCCAGGGCACAGATACGCAGTTGGCCAGGGCACAGATACGCAGTATTTT
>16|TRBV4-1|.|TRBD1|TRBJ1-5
CASSHSPGTGNQPQHF
TGCGCCAGCAGCCATAGTCCCGGGACAGGGAATCAGCCCCAGCATTTT
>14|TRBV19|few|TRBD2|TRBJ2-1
CASSARGGPGEQFF
TGTGCCAGTAGTGCCCGCGGGGGGCCGGGTGAGCAGTTCTTC
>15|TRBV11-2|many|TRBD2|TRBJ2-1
CASSPPTTSVNEQFF
TGTGCCAGCAGCCCACCCACGACTAGCGTCAATGAGCAGTTCTTC
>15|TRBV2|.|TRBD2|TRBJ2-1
CVSSAQRESYNEQFF
TGTGTCAGCAGTGCGCAGCGGGAGTCCTACAATGAGCAGTTCTTC
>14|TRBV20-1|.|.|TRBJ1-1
CSASRGAQNTEAFF
TGCAGTGCTAGTCGGGGGGCACAGAACACTGAAGCTTTCTTT
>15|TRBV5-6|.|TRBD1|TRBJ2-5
CASSWTGPGGETQYF
TGTGCCAGCAGCTGGACAGGGCCTGGGGGAGAGACCCAGTACTTC
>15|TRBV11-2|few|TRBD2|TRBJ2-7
CASSLASSGAYEQYF
TGTGCCAGCAGCTTAGCCTCTAGCGGGGCCTACGAGCAGTACTTC
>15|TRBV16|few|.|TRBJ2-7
CASSQLQGGAYEQYF
TGTGCCAGCAGCCAATTGCAGGGGGGGGCCTACGAGCAGTACTTC
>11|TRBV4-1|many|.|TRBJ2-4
CASSQDKEQYF
TGCGCCAGCAGCCAAGATAAAGAGCAGTACTTC
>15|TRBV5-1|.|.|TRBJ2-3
CASSLEGSSLDTQYF
TGCGCCAGCAGCTTGGAGGGGTCGAGTCTGGATACGCAGTATTTT
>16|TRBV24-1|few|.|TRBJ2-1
CATSDPRESNYNEQFF
TGTGCCACCAGTGACCCCCGAGAGTCGAACTACAATGAGCAGTTCTTC
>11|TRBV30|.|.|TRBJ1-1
CAWSGRTEAFF
TGTGCCTGGAGTGGGCGGACTGAAGCTTTCTTT
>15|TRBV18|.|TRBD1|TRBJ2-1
CASSHRDRSRSEQFF
TGTGCCAGCTCACATCGGGACAGGTCACGCAGTGAGCAGTTCTTC
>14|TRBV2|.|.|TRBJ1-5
CASRGTLSNQPQHF
TGTGCCAGCAGAGGGACATTAAGCAATCAGCCCCAGCATTTT
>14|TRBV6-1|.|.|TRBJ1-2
CASSEAGGAYGYTF
TGTGCCAGCAGTGAAGCAGGAGGGGCTTATGGCTACACCTTC
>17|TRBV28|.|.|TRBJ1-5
CASSLERQGRPNQPQHF
TGTGCCAGCAGCCTCGAAAGGCAGGGACGCCCTAATCAGCCCCAGCATTTT
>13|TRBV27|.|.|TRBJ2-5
CASSRLYQETQYF
TGTGCCAGCAGTCGCTTGTACCAAGAGACCCAGTACTTC
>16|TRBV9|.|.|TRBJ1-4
CASSVGTGTINEKLFF
TGTGCCAGCAGCGTAGGGACGGGAACGATTAATGAAAAACTGTTTTTT
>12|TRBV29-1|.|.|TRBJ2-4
CSGGLMEDIQYF
TGCAGCGGGGGCTTGATGGAGGACATTCAGTACTTC
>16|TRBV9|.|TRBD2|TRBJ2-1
CASSVMPSGVNDEQFF
TGTGCCAGCAGCGTCATGCCTAGCGGGGTGAACGATGAGCAGTTCTTC
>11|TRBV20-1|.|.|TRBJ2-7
CSASRDLEQYF
TGCAGTGCTAGTCGAGATCTCGAGCAGTACTTC
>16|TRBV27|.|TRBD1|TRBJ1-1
CASSLSDRGMNTEAFF
TGTGCCAGCAGTTTATCCGACAGGGGGATGAACACTGAAGCTTTCTTT
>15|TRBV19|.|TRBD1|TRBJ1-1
CASSRAGGSSTEAFF
TGTGCCAGTAGTAGGGCAGGGGGCTCGAGTACTGAAGCTTTCTTT